This T cell receptor (beta chain) was identified in a study of T cells after yellow fever vaccination. Study-level points and caveats: Abundant clonotypes from the bulk population could get into FACS-sorted repertoires as contaminants. The study re-detected most primary-vaccination clones after the booster (around 96% CD4, around 89% CD8). When the response was secondary, it was weaker but reached its peak faster, day 5 versus 15.

Each CDR3 protein gets one entry after TCRdb re-called the 5' RACE reads with MiXCR. This sample carries around 590,000 distinct CDR3 sequences, approximately 13% of them seen once, and the ten largest clones take 14% to 15%. The sample holds a few counts of this clonotype. Its antigen is unknown. Germline V gene data show CDR1 as SGHNT and CDR2 as YYREEE (reference sequence). The CDR3 is 15 amino acids. With 2 bases removed from V and 4 bases from J, the gap between germline ends came to 14 bases. The chain employs TRBV5-4 and TRBJ2-3; possible D gene TRBD2, 6 bases. The source of this sequence is a man aged 30 to 39 who received the YFV17D yellow fever vaccine. The material was PBMCs, obtained on the day of the yellow fever booster vaccination. The CDR3 bases are TGTGCCAGCAGCTTCGATGGGAGGAGTGCAGATACGCAGTATTTT. Translation gives CASSFDGRSADTQYF. Using reference TRBV5-4 and TRBJ2-3 for the parts outside the CDR3, the full variable domain is ETGVTQSPTHLIKTRGQQVTLRCSSQSGHNTVSWYQQALGQGPQFIFQYYREEENGRGNFPPRFSGLQFPNYSSELNVNALELDDSALYLCASSFDGRSADTQYFGPGTRLTVL.